The 12 T cell receptor beta chains below were found in one sample sequenced in a study of cytomegalovirus exposure and HLA in healthy donors. The primer mix had 60 Vbeta and 13 Jbeta primers. Clones were sequenced by immunoSEQ multiplex PCR, and TCRdb holds only the in-frame ones, with some missing. In the table there are some 200,000 clones, roughly four fifths of which are singletons. The sequenced sample was PBMCs. These receptors came from a boy between 2 and 10 years old in good health and CMV-seronegative.

The rearrangement uses TRBV18 and TRBJ1-1; TRBD1 agrees at 11 bases. CDR1 is KGHSH, CDR2 LQKENI, per germline. V lost 3 bases and J lost 7; bases outside the gene matches: 7. CDR3 length equals 15 residues. CDR3 sequence: CASSPYRDRGVEAFF. The DNA of the CDR3 is TGTGCCAGCTCACCTTACCGGGACAGGGGGGTTGAAGCTTTCTTT. The full variable domain, rest sourced from reference TRBV18 and TRBJ1-1, is NAGVMQNPRHLVRRRGQEARLRCSPMKGHSHVYWYRQLPEEGLKFMVYLQKENIIDESGMPKERFSAEFPKEGPSILRIQQVVRGDSAAYFCASSPYRDRGVEAFFGQGTRLTVV.

The chain links TRBV19 to TRBJ2-7; a possible D gene is TRBD1 (6 bases). This CDR3 comprises 14 residues. Trimming shortened V by 3 bases and J by 3 bases, and 12 bases separated the two germline ends. CDR1 is LNHDA and CDR2 is SQIVND in the germline V gene (reference sequence). CDR3: CASSIEGQNYEQYF. The CDR3 DNA sequence: TGTGCCAGTAGTATTGAAGGACAGAACTACGAGCAGTACTTC.

The rearrangement links TRBV6-1 to TRBJ1-1; D gene uncertain. The CDR3 consists of 13 residues. V lost 2 bases, J lost 7 bases, and 11 bases lay in between. Germline V lookup: CDR1 MNHNS, CDR2 SASEGT. For the CDR3, the DNA is TGTGCCAGCAGTGAAACGTTGGGGAGTGAAGCTTTCTTT. Its translation is CASSETLGSEAFF.

This chain connects TRBV29-1 to TRBJ2-3, with 8 bases lining up with TRBD1. The CDR3 loop spans 12 amino acids. The trim removed 7 bases at V and 5 bases at J, leaving 5 bases unmatched. Germline V lookup: CDR1 SQVTM, CDR2 ANQGSEA. The CDR3 here is CSGRTGRDTQYF. The DNA of the CDR3 is TGCAGCGGACGGACAGGGAGAGATACGCAGTATTTT.

V gene TRBV4-2 combines with J gene TRBJ1-2; 7 bases are shared with TRBD1. From germline, CDR1 is LGHNA and CDR2 YNFKEQ. V gave up 4 bases and J gave up 3 bases; unmatched junction bases: 2. This CDR3 spans 13 amino acids. CDR3 sequence reads: CASSRQGDYGYTF. CDR3 in DNA: TGTGCCAGCAGCCGACAGGGAGACTATGGCTACACCTTC.

This clone has just one count. The chain recombines TRBV4-1 with TRBJ1-2, with 7 bases fitting TRBD1. CDR3 length: 15 amino acids. V gave up 2 bases and J gave up 6 bases; unmatched junction bases: 9. Germline CDR1 MGHRA, CDR2 YSYEKL. CDR3 in amino acids: CASSQIGGQVDGYTF. CDR3 DNA sequence: TGCGCCAGCAGCCAAATTGGAGGACAGGTAGATGGCTACACCTTC.

V and J are TRBV2 and TRBJ1-2, with 7 bases aligning to TRBD1. CDR1 SNHLY and CDR2 FYNNEI come from the germline V gene. V shed 9 bases and J 7 bases; nucleotides not matched to a gene: 8. The CDR3 is made up of 12 amino acids. The CDR3 DNA sequence: TGTGCCAGAGCCGAGGGGGCTCGTGGCTACACCTTC. Protein sequence: CARAEGARGYTF.

The gene calls are TRBV2 and TRBJ1-1, with 8 positions matching TRBD1. Trimming at V came to 4 bases and at J to 3 bases, leaving 7 bases not matched to a gene. The germline V gene has CDR1 SNHLY and CDR2 FYNNEI. The CDR3 consists of 15 residues. The CDR3 coding sequence is TGTGCCAGCAGTGGGGGACAGGTAATGGACACTGAAGCTTTCTTT. It specifies CASSGGQVMDTEAFF.

Written as DNA, the CDR3 is TGTGCCAGCAGTTCCCCAATAAGGGGGCGAAACACTGAAGCTTTCTTT. Amino acid sequence: CASSSPIRGRNTEAFF. V and J are TRBV27 and TRBJ1-1; 7 positions agree with TRBD1. Germline values: CDR1 MNHEY, CDR2 SMNVEV (reference sequence). This CDR3 has 16 residues. V lost 4 bases, J lost 2 bases, and 10 bases stayed unmatched.

This sequence joins TRBV4-3 and TRBJ2-7, with D possibly TRBD1 on 6 matching bases. Germline CDR1 reads LGHNA; CDR2 reads YSLEER. The V end lost 0 bases, the J end lost 4 bases, and 10 bases lay between the germline ends. The CDR3 contains 14 residues. The CDR3 here is CASSQDGDTYEQYF. For the CDR3, the DNA is TGCGCCAGCAGCCAAGACGGGGACACTTACGAGCAGTACTTC.

The chain joins TRBV7-9 to TRBJ1-6; no clear D gene. Per the germline V gene, CDR1 is SEHNR and CDR2 is FQNEAQ (reference sequence). The V and J ends lost 3 bases and 7 bases respectively, with 13 bases between them. This CDR3 has 15 amino acids. The CDR3 reads CASSLHSAVNSPLHF. In DNA form, the CDR3 reads TGTGCCAGCAGCTTGCACTCGGCGGTAAATTCACCCCTCCACTTT.

Notes on this clone: The sample has other DNA sequences that encode this CDR3 too. The V call is TRBV20-1, the J call TRBJ1-4; D gene unclear. Germline CDR1 reads DFQATT; CDR2 reads SNEGSKA (reference sequence). V lost 3 bases and J 7 bases, leaving 6 bases between the germline ends. The CDR3 is 11 amino acids. The CDR3 region has the DNA TGCAGTGCTAGGGCTGGTGAAAAACTGTTTTTT. It translates to CSARAGEKLFF.